This T cell receptor beta chain came from a study of T cell changes during pregnancy in multiple sclerosis. The V gene lost 1 base and the J gene lost 3 bases, with 11 bases spanning the gap. This CDR3 has 14 amino acids. CDR1 and CDR2 (germline): SGHDT, YYEEEE. Method: immunoSEQ multiplex PCR; TCRdb's copy keeps in-frame clones and lacks some. The sample holds approximately 40,000 clones, about 90% seen once. The starting material was CD4+ T cells from peripheral blood mononuclear cells, obtained before pregnancy. This clonotype originated in a female donor with multiple sclerosis, enrolled in a pregnancy study. V gene TRBV5-6 combines with J gene TRBJ2-7; D unclear. The CDR3 nucleotides are TGTGCCAGCAGCTTGTCTCAGAAGTACTACGAGCAGTACTTC. Its translation: CASSLSQKYYEQYF.